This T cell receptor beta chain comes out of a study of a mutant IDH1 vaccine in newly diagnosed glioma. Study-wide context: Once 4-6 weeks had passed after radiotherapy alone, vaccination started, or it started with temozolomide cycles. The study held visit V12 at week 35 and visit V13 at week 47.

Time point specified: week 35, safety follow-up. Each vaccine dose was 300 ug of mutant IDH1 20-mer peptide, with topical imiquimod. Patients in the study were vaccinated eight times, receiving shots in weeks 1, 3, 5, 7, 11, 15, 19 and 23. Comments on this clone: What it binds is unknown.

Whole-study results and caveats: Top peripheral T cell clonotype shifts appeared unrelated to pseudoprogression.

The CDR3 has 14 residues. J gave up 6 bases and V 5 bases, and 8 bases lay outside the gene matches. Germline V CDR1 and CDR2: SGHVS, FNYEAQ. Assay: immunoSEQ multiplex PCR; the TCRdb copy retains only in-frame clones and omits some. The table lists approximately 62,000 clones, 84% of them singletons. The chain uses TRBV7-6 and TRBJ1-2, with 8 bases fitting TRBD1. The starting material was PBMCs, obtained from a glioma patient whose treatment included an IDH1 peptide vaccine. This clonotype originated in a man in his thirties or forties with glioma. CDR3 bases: TGTGCCAGCAGCCCGGACAGGGTGAGGGATGGCTACACCTTC. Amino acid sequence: CASSPDRVRDGYTF.